A selection of T cell receptor beta chains follows, all from one sample in a study of OX40 agonist ivuxolimab in advanced cancers. Using immunoSEQ multiplex PCR, the repertoire was profiled, and TCRdb retains in-frame clones only, with some absent. The sample has about 27,000 clones, over 60% seen once; the top ten hold about 15%. The material was CD4+ or CD8+ T cells sorted from blood, obtained in a trial of the OX40 agonist ivuxolimab. Receptors originate from an adult with an advanced solid tumor such as melanoma, head and neck, liver or kidney cancer. Each CDR3 is given with its conserved first and last residue. Each record gives: clone size, V gene, J gene, CDR3 length, D gene, CDR3 protein, CDR3 DNA. A D gene is named only where the DNA matches it firmly. Some rows have no size entry. The others give once, few or many, or a class for an expanded clone.

abundance: NA
v_gene: TRBV5-1
j_gene: TRBJ1-3
len: 15
d_gene: NA
CDR3aa: CASSLAGASGNTIYF
CDR3nt: TGCGCCAGCAGCTTGGCCGGGGCTTCTGGAAACACCATATATTTT

abundance: NA
v_gene: TRBV5-6
j_gene: TRBJ1-1
len: 14
d_gene: NA
CDR3aa: CASSLGQTNTEAFF
CDR3nt: TGTGCCAGCAGCCTAGGACAGACAAACACTGAAGCTTTCTTT

abundance: NA
v_gene: TRBV15
j_gene: TRBJ1-5
len: 16
d_gene: NA
CDR3aa: CATSRDQPSGNQPQHF
CDR3nt: TGTGCCACCAGCAGAGATCAACCCAGCGGCAATCAGCCCCAGCATTTT

abundance: NA
v_gene: TRBV6-6
j_gene: TRBJ2-5
len: 15
d_gene: NA
CDR3aa: CASSYSRGQKETQYF
CDR3nt: TGTGCCAGCAGTTATTCTCGAGGACAGAAAGAGACCCAGTACTTC

abundance: NA
v_gene: TRBV7-3
j_gene: TRBJ2-7
len: 15
d_gene: TRBD1
CDR3aa: CASSSSGQGAYEQYF
CDR3nt: TGTGCCAGCAGCTCTTCGGGACAGGGTGCCTACGAGCAGTACTTC

abundance: NA
v_gene: TRBV7-2
j_gene: TRBJ1-5
len: 13
d_gene: NA
CDR3aa: CASSPDRNQPQHF
CDR3nt: TGTGCCAGCAGCCCCGACAGGAATCAGCCCCAGCATTTT

abundance: NA
v_gene: TRBV14
j_gene: TRBJ2-1
len: 20
d_gene: TRBD2
CDR3aa: CASSQSRLSGVTSSYNEQFF
CDR3nt: TGTGCCAGCAGCCAATCCAGGTTGAGCGGGGTCACTAGCTCCTACAATGAGCAGTTCTTC

abundance: NA
v_gene: TRBV5-4
j_gene: TRBJ1-1
len: 15
d_gene: NA
CDR3aa: CASSVQVSGNTEAFF
CDR3nt: TGTGCCAGCAGCGTACAGGTGTCCGGGAACACTGAAGCTTTCTTT

abundance: few
v_gene: TRBV5-1
j_gene: TRBJ1-1
len: 15
d_gene: TRBD1
CDR3aa: CASSHDRGRTTEAFF
CDR3nt: TGCGCCAGCAGCCACGACAGGGGGCGGACCACTGAAGCTTTCTTT

abundance: NA
v_gene: TRBV18
j_gene: TRBJ2-1
len: 14
d_gene: TRBD2
CDR3aa: CASSQGGGWNEQFF
CDR3nt: TGTGCCAGCTCCCAAGGCGGGGGATGGAATGAGCAGTTCTTC

abundance: NA
v_gene: TRBV5-3
j_gene: TRBJ1-5
len: 17
d_gene: NA
CDR3aa: CARSGAGTGLRGQPQHF
CDR3nt: TGTGCCAGAAGCGGAGCCGGGACGGGACTTAGGGGTCAGCCCCAGCATTTT

abundance: NA
v_gene: TRBV19
j_gene: TRBJ1-2
len: 14
d_gene: NA
CDR3aa: CASSIQNPGYGYTF
CDR3nt: TGTGCCAGTAGTATCCAAAACCCAGGCTATGGCTACACCTTC

abundance: once
v_gene: TRBV30
j_gene: TRBJ1-1
len: 13
d_gene: NA
CDR3aa: CAWSFTDNTEAFF
CDR3nt: TGTGCCTGGAGTTTTACAGATAACACTGAAGCTTTCTTT

abundance: NA
v_gene: TRBV11-3
j_gene: TRBJ2-5
len: 15
d_gene: NA
CDR3aa: CASSLTSGSQETQYF
CDR3nt: TGTGCCAGCAGCTTAACGAGCGGGTCCCAAGAGACCCAGTACTTC

abundance: NA
v_gene: TRBV5-4
j_gene: TRBJ1-1
len: 16
d_gene: TRBD1
CDR3aa: CASSLGLGTGFTEAFF
CDR3nt: TGTGCCAGCAGCTTGGGTTTAGGGACAGGGTTCACTGAAGCTTTCTTT

abundance: few
v_gene: TRBV5-5
j_gene: TRBJ1-1
len: 13
d_gene: NA
CDR3aa: CASSFASLTEAFF
CDR3nt: TGTGCCAGCAGCTTTGCGTCCCTGACTGAAGCTTTCTTT

abundance: NA
v_gene: TRBV11-1
j_gene: TRBJ1-2
len: 13
d_gene: NA
CDR3aa: CASSLRGPDGYTF
CDR3nt: TGTGCCAGCAGCCTGAGAGGGCCCGATGGCTACACCTTC

abundance: NA
v_gene: TRBV7-2
j_gene: TRBJ1-1
len: 12
d_gene: NA
CDR3aa: CASSSYMLGAFF
CDR3nt: TGTGCCAGCAGCTCATATATGCTTGGAGCTTTCTTT

abundance: NA
v_gene: TRBV19
j_gene: TRBJ2-5
len: 14
d_gene: TRBD2
CDR3aa: CASSLQTSAETQYF
CDR3nt: TGTGCCAGTAGTCTCCAGACTAGCGCCGAGACCCAGTACTTC

abundance: NA
v_gene: TRBV7-2
j_gene: TRBJ2-5
len: 17
d_gene: TRBD2
CDR3aa: CASSSVTSGGAGETQYF
CDR3nt: TGTGCCAGCAGCTCTGTCACTAGCGGGGGGGCCGGGGAGACCCAGTACTTC